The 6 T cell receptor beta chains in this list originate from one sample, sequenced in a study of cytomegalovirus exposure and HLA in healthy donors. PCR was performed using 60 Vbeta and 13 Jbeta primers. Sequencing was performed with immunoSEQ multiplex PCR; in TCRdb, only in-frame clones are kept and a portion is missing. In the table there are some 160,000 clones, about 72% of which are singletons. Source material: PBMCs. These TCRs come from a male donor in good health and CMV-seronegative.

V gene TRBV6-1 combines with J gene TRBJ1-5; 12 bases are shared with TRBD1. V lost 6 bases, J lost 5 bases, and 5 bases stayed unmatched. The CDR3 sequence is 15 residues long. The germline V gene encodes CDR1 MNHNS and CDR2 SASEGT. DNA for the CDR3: TGTGCCAGCAGCTCTGGGACAGGGGGCCATCAGCCCCAGCATTTT. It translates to CASSSGTGGHQPQHF.

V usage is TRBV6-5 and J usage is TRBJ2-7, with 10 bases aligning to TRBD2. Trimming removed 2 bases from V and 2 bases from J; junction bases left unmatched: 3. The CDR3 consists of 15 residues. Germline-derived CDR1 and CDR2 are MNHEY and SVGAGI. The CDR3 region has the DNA TGTGCCAGCAGTTACGCCCTAGCGGGGGCCTACGAGCAGTACTTC. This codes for CASSYALAGAYEQYF.

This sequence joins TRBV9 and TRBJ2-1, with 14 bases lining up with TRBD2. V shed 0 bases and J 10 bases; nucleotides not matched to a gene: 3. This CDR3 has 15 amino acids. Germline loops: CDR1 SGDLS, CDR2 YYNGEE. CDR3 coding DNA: TGTGCCAGCAGCGTAGGACTAGCGGGGGGGTACGAGCAGTTCTTC. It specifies CASSVGLAGGYEQFF. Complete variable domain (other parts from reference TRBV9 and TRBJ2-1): DSGVTQTPKHLITATGQRVTLRCSPRSGDLSVYWYQQSLDQGLQFLIQYYNGEERAKGNILERFSAQQFPDLHSELNLSSLELGDSALYFCASSVGLAGGYEQFFGPGTRLTVL.

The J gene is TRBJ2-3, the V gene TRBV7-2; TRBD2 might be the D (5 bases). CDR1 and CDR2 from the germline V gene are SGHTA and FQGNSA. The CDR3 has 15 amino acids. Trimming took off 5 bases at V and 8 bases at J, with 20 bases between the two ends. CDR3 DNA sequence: TGTGCCAGCAGCACGGAGGCGGGCCTGCTGGGTACGCAGTATTTT. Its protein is CASSTEAGLLGTQYF.

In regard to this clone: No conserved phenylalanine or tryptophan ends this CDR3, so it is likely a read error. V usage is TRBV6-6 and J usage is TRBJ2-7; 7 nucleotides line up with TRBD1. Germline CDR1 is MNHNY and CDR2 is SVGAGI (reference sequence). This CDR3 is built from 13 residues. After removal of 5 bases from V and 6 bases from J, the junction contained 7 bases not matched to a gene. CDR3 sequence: CASSHPDRSEQYL. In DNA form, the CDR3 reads TGTGCCAGCAGTCACCCGGACAGGAGCGAGCAGTACCTC.

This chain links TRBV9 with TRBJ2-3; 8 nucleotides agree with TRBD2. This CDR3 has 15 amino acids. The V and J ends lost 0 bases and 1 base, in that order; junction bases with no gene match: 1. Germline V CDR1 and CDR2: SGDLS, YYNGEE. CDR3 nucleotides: TGTGCCAGCAGCGTAGTCGGGGGGGGCACAGATACGCAGTATTTT. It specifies CASSVVGGGTDTQYF.